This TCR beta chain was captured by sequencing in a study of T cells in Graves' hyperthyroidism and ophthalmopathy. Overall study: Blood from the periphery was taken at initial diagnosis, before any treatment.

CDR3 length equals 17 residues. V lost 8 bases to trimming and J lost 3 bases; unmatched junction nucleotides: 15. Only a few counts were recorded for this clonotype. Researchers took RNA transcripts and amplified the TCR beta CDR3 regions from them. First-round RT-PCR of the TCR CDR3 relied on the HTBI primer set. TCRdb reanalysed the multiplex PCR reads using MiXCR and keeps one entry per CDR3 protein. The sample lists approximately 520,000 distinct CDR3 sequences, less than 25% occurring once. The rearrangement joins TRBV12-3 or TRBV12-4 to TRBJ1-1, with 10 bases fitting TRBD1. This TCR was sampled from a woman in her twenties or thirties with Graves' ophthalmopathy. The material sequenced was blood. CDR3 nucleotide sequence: TGTGCCAGCGGCCCCCCCGGGACAGGGGTTCGCGACACTGAAGCTTTCTTT. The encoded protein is CASGPPGTGVRDTEAFF.